This TCR beta chain comes out of a study of blood T cell repertoires in COVID-19. Authors' methods: Estimates of nucleated cell counts were drawn from the amplification of reference gene primers. The repertoire was sequenced with immunoSEQ multiplex PCR; TCRdb's copy has only in-frame clones and lacks some. That table gives V, J and clone size, and the DNA gave D and trimming. Of fewer than 200,000 clones detected, about 86% appear once; the ten largest clones hold approximately 4%. This clone has a single count. This TCR was recovered from a woman in her fifties or sixties in a cohort exposed to, infected with or recovered from COVID-19 (not recorded which). Sequences were obtained from PBMCs or T cells enriched from blood (not recorded which).

The CDR3, as DNA: TGTGCCAGCTTTTCCCGACAGGGATTACTCACAGATACGCAGTATTTT. This codes for CASFSRQGLLTDTQYF. The chain uses TRBV28 and TRBJ2-3; 7 bases agree with TRBD1. Per germline, CDR1 MDHEN and CDR2 SYDVKM. This CDR3 has 16 residues. Trimming at V came to 8 bases and at J to 2 bases, leaving 13 bases not matched to a gene.